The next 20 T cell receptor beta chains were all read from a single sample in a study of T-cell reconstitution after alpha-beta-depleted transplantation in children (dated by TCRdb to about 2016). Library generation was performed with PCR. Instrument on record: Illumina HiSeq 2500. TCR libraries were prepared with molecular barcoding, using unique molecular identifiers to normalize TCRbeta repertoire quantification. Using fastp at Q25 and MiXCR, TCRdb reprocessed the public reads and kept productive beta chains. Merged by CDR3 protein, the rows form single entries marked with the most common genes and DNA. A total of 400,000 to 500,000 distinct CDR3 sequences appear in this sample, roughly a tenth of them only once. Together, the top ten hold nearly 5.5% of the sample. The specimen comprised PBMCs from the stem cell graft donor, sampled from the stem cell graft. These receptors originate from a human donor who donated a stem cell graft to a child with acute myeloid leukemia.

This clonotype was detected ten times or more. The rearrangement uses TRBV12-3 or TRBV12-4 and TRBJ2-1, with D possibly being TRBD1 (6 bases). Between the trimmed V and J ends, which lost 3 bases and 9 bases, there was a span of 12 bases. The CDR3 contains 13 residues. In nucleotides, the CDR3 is TGTGCCAGCAGTTTGGGTGGACAGCTTGAGCAGTTCTTC. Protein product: CASSLGGQLEQFF.

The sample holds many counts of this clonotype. Here the CDR3 DNA reads TGTGCCAGCAGCTCCTCCCGGGACGGGTACGAGCAGTACTTC. This gives the protein CASSSSRDGYEQYF. The chain combines TRBV7-9 with TRBJ2-7, with D perhaps being TRBD1 or TRBD2 (5 bases each). CDR3 length equals 14 residues. Germline V gene lookup returns CDR1 SEHNR and CDR2 FQNEAQ (reference sequence). V shed 4 bases and J shed 4 bases, with 14 bases lying between them.

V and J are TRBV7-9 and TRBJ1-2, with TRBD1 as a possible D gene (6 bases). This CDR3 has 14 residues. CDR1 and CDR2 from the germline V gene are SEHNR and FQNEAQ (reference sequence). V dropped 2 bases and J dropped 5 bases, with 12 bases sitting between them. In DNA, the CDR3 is TGTGCCAGCAGCTTAACAGGGTTCCAGTATGGCTACACCTTC. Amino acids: CASSLTGFQYGYTF.

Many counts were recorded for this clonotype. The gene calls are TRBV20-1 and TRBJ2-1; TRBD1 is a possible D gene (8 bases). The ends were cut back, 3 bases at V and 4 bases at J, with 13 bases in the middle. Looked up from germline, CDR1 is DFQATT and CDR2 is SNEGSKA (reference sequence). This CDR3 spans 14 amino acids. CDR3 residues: CSARDREGYNEQFF. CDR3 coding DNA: TGCAGTGCTAGGGACAGGGAGGGATACAATGAGCAGTTCTTC.

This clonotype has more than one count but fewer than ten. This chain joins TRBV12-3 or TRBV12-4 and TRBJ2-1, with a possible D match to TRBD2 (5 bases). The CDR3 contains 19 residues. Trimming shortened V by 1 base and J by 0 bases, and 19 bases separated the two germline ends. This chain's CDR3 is CASSLGSGGRVSSYNEQFF. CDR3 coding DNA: TGTGCCAGCAGTTTAGGTTCCGGAGGACGCGTGAGCTCCTACAATGAGCAGTTCTTC.

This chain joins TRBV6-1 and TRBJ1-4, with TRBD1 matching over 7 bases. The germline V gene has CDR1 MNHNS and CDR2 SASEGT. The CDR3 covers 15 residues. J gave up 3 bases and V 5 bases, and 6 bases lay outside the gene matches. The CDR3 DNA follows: TGTGCCAGCAGTCAACAGGGGACAGCTAATGAAAAACTGTTTTTT. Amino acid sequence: CASSQQGTANEKLFF.

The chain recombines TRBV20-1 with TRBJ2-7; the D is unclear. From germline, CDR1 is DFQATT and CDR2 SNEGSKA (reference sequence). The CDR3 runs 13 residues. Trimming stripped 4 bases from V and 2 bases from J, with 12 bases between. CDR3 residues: CSANLDRAYEQYF. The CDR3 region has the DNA TGCAGTGCTAATCTAGACCGAGCCTACGAGCAGTACTTC.

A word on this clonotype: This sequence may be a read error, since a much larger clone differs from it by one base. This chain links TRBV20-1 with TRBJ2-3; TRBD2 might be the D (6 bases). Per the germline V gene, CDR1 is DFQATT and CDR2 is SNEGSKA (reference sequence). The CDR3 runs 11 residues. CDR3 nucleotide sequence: TGCAGTGCTAGATCGGGAGATACGCCGTATTTT. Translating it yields CSARSGDTPYF.

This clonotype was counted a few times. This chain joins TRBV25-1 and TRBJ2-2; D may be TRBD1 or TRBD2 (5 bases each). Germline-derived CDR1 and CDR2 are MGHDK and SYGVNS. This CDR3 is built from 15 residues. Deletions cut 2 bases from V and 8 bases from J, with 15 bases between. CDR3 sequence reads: CASSETGPYGGELFF. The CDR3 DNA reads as TGTGCCAGCAGTGAAACGGGACCCTACGGGGGGGAGCTGTTTTTT.

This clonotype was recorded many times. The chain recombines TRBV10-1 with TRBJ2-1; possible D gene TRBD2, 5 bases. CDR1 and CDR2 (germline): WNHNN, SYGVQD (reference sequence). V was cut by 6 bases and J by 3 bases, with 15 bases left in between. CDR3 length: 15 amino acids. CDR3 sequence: CASSERGMGYNEQFF. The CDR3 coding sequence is TGCGCCAGCAGCGAGAGAGGGATGGGCTACAATGAGCAGTTCTTC.

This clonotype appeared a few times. The CDR3 DNA reads as TGTGCCAGCAGTGAATTAGACCCGGATCAAGTCGGCTACACCTTC. Its protein product is CASSELDPDQVGYTF. The V call is TRBV2, the J call TRBJ1-2; no firm D call. Trimming left V 2 bases short and J 8 bases short, with 18 bases between. This CDR3 has 15 amino acids. From germline, CDR1 is SNHLY and CDR2 FYNNEI.

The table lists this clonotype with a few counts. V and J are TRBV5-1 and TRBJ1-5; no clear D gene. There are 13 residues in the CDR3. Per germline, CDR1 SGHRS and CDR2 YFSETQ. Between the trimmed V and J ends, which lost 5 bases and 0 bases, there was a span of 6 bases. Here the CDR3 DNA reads TGCGCCAGCAGGCAGGATAGCAATCAGCCCCAGCATTTT. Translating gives CASRQDSNQPQHF.

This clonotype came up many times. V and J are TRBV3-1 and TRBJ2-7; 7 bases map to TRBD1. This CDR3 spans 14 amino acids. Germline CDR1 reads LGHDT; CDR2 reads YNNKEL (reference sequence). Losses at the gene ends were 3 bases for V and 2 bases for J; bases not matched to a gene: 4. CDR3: CASSQSGQTYEQYF. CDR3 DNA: TGTGCCAGCAGCCAGTCGGGACAGACCTACGAGCAGTACTTC.

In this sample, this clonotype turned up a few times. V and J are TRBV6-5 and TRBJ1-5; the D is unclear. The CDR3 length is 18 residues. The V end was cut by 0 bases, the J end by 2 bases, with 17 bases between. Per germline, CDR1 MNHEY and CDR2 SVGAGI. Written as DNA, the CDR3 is TGTGCCAGCAGTTACTCGATAGTAAACATAGGTGGCAATCAGCCCCAGCATTTT. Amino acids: CASSYSIVNIGGNQPQHF.

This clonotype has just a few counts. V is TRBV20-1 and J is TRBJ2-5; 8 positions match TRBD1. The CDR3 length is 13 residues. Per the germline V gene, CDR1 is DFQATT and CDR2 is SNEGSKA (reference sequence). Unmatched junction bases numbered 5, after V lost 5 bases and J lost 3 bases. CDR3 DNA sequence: TGCAGTGCTTACAAGACAGGGGAAGAGACCCAGTACTTC. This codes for CSAYKTGEETQYF.

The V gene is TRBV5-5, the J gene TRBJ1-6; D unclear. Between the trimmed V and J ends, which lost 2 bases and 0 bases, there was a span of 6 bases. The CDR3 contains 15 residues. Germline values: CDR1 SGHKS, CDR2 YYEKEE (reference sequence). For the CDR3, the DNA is TGTGCCAGCAGCTTCACGAGCTCCTATAATTCACCCCTCCACTTT. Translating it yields CASSFTSSYNSPLHF.

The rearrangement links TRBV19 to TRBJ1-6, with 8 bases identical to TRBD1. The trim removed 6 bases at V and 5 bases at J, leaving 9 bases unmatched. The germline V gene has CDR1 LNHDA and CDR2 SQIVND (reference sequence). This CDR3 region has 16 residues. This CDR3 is CASSKGQGGNNSPLHF. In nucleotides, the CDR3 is TGTGCCAGTAGCAAAGGACAGGGTGGAAATAATTCACCCCTCCACTTT.

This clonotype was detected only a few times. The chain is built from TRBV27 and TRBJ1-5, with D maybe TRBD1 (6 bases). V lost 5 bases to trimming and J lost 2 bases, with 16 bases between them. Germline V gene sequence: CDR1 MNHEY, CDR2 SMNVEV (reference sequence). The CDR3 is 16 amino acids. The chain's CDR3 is CASSPNRVSGNQPQHF. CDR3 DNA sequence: TGTGCCAGCAGTCCCAACAGGGTATCCGGCAATCAGCCCCAGCATTTT.

CDR3 coding DNA: TGTGCCAGCAGTTGGCTCAGGGGCAATGAGCAGTTCTTC. It translates to CASSWLRGNEQFF. The chain carries TRBV6-5 and TRBJ2-1, with TRBD1 as a possible D gene (6 bases). The ends were cut back, 4 bases at V and 6 bases at J, with 10 bases in the middle. CDR1 MNHEY and CDR2 SVGAGI come from the germline V gene. CDR3 length: 13 residues.

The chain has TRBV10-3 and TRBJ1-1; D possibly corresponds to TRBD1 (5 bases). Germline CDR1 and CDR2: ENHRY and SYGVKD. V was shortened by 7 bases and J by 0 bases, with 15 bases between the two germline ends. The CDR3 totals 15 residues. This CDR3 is CAITPGTGMNTEAFF. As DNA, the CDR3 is TGTGCCATCACACCCGGGACGGGAATGAACACTGAAGCTTTCTTT.